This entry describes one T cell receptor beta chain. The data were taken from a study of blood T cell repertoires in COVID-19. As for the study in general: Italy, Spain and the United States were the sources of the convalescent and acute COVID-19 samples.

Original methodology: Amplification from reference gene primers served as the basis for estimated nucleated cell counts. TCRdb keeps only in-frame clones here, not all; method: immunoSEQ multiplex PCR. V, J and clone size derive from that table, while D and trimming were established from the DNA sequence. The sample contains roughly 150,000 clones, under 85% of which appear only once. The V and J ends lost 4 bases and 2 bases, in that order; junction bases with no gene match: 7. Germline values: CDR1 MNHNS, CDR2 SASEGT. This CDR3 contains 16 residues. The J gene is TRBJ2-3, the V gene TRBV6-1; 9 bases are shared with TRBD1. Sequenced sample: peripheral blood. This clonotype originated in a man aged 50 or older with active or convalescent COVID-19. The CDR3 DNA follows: TGTGCCAGCAGTGCCCGCAGACAGGGGGACACAGATACGCAGTATTTT. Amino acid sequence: CASSARRQGDTDTQYF.